Listed here are 2 T cell receptor beta chains from one sample, sequenced in a study of technical replicates of blood from a few donors. Data came from immunoSEQ multiplex PCR; TCRdb stores just in-frame clones and leaves some out. The sample yields under 95,000 clones, roughly 94% seen once. Sequencing was carried out using T cells isolated from PBMCs. Receptors were obtained from a human donor in good health.

This chain joins TRBV18 and TRBJ1-1; D uncertain. Germline CDR1 reads KGHSH; CDR2 reads LQKENI. Trimming stripped 4 bases from V and 7 bases from J, with 13 bases between. The CDR3 runs 13 residues. The CDR3 reads CASSHDRGVEAFF. In DNA form, the CDR3 reads TGTGCCAGCTCACACGATCGAGGTGTTGAAGCTTTCTTT.

The V gene is TRBV9, the J gene TRBJ1-6; D remains unclear. CDR3 size: 14 residues. The germline V gene has CDR1 SGDLS and CDR2 YYNGEE. Trimming shortened V by 0 bases and J by 12 bases, and 13 bases separated the two germline ends. CDR3 sequence reads: CASSVDVEGRPLHF. As DNA, the CDR3 is TGTGCCAGCAGCGTAGATGTGGAGGGTAGACCCCTCCACTTT.